This T cell receptor beta chain was captured in a study of blood T cells in healthy people across ages. Findings and limits, study-wide: Unsorted PBMC input precluded a conclusive naive versus antigen-experienced comparison.

Points on this clonotype: Its antigen is undetermined.

Trimming left V 1 base short and J 8 bases short, with 15 bases between. Germline CDR1 and CDR2: LGHNA and YNFKEQ. The CDR3 consists of 15 residues. For the second PCR, which ran for about 7 to 12 cycles, a sample-barcoded 5' primer and a J-beta primer mix were used. Researchers report that each sample yielded at least 2.5 million CDR3-containing paired-end reads. TCRdb used MiXCR to reprocess the 5' RACE reads, holding one entry per CDR3 protein. The sample includes about 780,000 distinct CDR3 sequences, about 59% of them seen just once. The sequenced material came from blood. This TCR derives from a man under 40 in good health. The rearrangement links TRBV4-2 to TRBJ2-1, with a tentative D call TRBD2 (6 bases). CDR3 loop: CASSQVPSASDEQFF. As DNA, the CDR3 is TGTGCCAGCAGCCAAGTCCCCTCGGCTAGCGATGAGCAGTTCTTC.